A single sample gave rise to the 16 T cell receptor beta chains below, sequenced in a study of blood T cell repertoires in COVID-19. Here immunoSEQ multiplex PCR was the method, and the copy in TCRdb shows in-frame clones only, minus some. The sample holds approximately 200,000 clones; more than 65% are singletons and the top ten take 7.5%. The sample consisted of PBMCs or T cells enriched from blood (not recorded which). These receptors all come from a man aged 40-55 years who had recovered from COVID-19.

J is TRBJ1-2 and V is TRBV20-1, with a tentative D call TRBD1 (5 bases). Germline CDR1 DFQATT, CDR2 SNEGSKA (reference sequence). The CDR3 sequence is 11 residues long. Trimming removed 6 bases from V and 5 bases from J, with 10 bases in between. CDR3 sequence reads: CSAIREYGYTF. CDR3 DNA: TGCAGTGCGATCAGGGAATATGGCTACACCTTC.

The CDR3 spells CASREGDEAFF. In DNA, the CDR3 is TGTGCCAGCAGAGAGGGTGATGAAGCTTTCTTT. The chain couples TRBV2 to TRBJ1-1; D not resolved. CDR3 length equals 11 residues. The V gene's germline CDR1 is SNHLY and CDR2 FYNNEI. Trimming stripped 6 bases from V and 7 bases from J, with 9 bases between.

The V call is TRBV5-8, the J call TRBJ1-1; no clear D. CDR1 and CDR2 from the germline V gene are SGHTS and YDEGEE. V shed 2 bases and J shed 8 bases, with 13 bases lying between them. The CDR3 loop spans 13 amino acids. The CDR3 bases are TGTGCCAGCAGCTTTCCCCGCGCCGGGGAAGCTTTCTTT. It is translated as CASSFPRAGEAFF. Full variable domain (outside the CDR3, taken from reference TRBV5-8 and TRBJ1-1): EAGVTQSPTHLIKTRGQQATLRCSPISGHTSVYWYQQALGLGLQFLLWYDEGEERNRGNFPPRFSGRQFPNYSSELNVNALELEDSALYLCASSFPRAGEAFFGQGTRLTVV.

The chain recombines TRBV3-1 (or the pseudogene TRBV3-2) with TRBJ2-7; perhaps TRBD1 as D (6 bases). The CDR3 spans 15 residues. Germline CDR1 and CDR2: LGHDT and YNNKEL (reference sequence). V lost 4 bases and J lost 3, with 16 bases in between. CDR3 bases: TGTGCCAGCAGCCCCCCCCAGGGACAAGGCTACGAGCAGTACTTC. It encodes CASSPPQGQGYEQYF.

The chain joins TRBV30 to TRBJ1-1; D gene unclear. With 5 bases removed from V and 4 bases from J, the gap between germline ends came to 8 bases. Germline-derived CDR1 and CDR2 are GTSNPN and SVGIG (reference sequence). This CDR3 comprises 11 residues. Here the CDR3 DNA reads TGTGCCTGGGAAGGAGGCACTGAAGCTTTCTTT. As protein: CAWEGGTEAFF.

The gene calls are TRBV6-6 and TRBJ2-3; D perhaps matches TRBD1 (6 bases). Trimming removed 5 bases from V and 2 bases from J, with 17 bases in between. Germline CDR1 is MNHNY and CDR2 is SVGAGI (reference sequence). The CDR3 contains 16 residues. CDR3 coding DNA: TGTGCCAGCAGTCGATCGACAGGAACTTACACAGATACGCAGTATTTT. This translates into CASSRSTGTYTDTQYF.

This clone appeared a few times. The chain recombines TRBV12-1 with TRBJ2-5; the D call of TRBD1 is as the table states it, not checked on the DNA. TRBV12-1 counts as a pseudogene. The CDR3 contains 14 residues. CDR3 DNA: TGTGCCAGCAGCTCTAAAGGGGCCCTGGAGACCCAGTACTTC. Translating gives CASSSKGALETQYF.

The gene calls are TRBV19 and TRBJ2-2; 7 positions match TRBD1. The CDR3 has 15 amino acids. Germline V lookup: CDR1 LNHDA, CDR2 SQIVND (reference sequence). V trimming: 7 bases; J trimming: 5 bases; junction bases outside the gene matches: 10. CDR3 DNA sequence: TGTGCCAGTACGAGGGGGCTGGTTGGGACCGGGGAGCTGTTTTTT. The encoded protein is CASTRGLVGTGELFF.

This sequence joins TRBV19 and TRBJ1-2; 9 nucleotides match TRBD1. This CDR3 is built from 15 residues. Germline V lookup: CDR1 LNHDA, CDR2 SQIVND (reference sequence). V lost 7 bases and J lost 7; bases outside the gene matches: 13. The CDR3 is CASNLRDRVHAGYTF. In nucleotides, the CDR3 is TGTGCCAGTAACCTACGGGACAGGGTGCACGCTGGCTACACCTTC.

The V call is TRBV6-5, the J call TRBJ1-1; D is perhaps TRBD1 (5 bases). Looked up from germline, CDR1 is MNHEY and CDR2 is SVGAGI. This CDR3 has 12 residues. Deletions cut 7 bases from V and 10 bases from J, with 16 bases between. CDR3 sequence: CASISESGGAFF. CDR3 in DNA: TGTGCCAGCATTTCAGAATCGGGGGGAGCTTTCTTT.

The chain employs TRBV30 and TRBJ1-2; weak D call: TRBD1 (6 bases). This CDR3 has 14 amino acids. Per germline, CDR1 GTSNPN and CDR2 SVGIG (reference sequence). Trimming left V 4 bases short and J 0 bases short, with 12 bases between. The CDR3 loop reads CAWIWGGPNYGYTF. Written as DNA, the CDR3 is TGTGCCTGGATTTGGGGGGGCCCTAACTATGGCTACACCTTC.

DNA for the CDR3: TGTGCCAGCAGCTTAGTGGCGGGGGAGTTCAGTGAGCAGTTCTTC. This translates into CASSLVAGEFSEQFF. The chain recombines TRBV7-2 with TRBJ2-1; 7 positions match TRBD2. The CDR3 consists of 15 residues. Trimming removed 1 base from V and 9 bases from J; junction bases left unmatched: 9. From germline, CDR1 is SGHTA and CDR2 FQGNSA.

This chain joins TRBV10-3 and TRBJ1-2; 8 nucleotides match TRBD1. V lost 5 bases, J lost 4 bases, and 12 bases stayed unmatched. CDR1 is ENHRY and CDR2 is SYGVKD in the germline V gene. The CDR3 is 16 amino acids. The CDR3 is CAISQRQGARSYGYTF. In nucleotides, the CDR3 is TGTGCCATCAGTCAACGTCAGGGGGCACGTAGCTATGGCTACACCTTC.

This chain joins TRBV7-8 and TRBJ2-4, with 10 positions matching TRBD2. V lost 1 base and J lost 6; bases outside the gene matches: 12. Per germline, CDR1 SGHVS and CDR2 FQNEAQ. The length of the CDR3 is 18 residues. For the CDR3, the DNA is TGTGCCAGCAGCTTAGTCGGGGCTAGCGGGGGCCGGGGAAACATTCAGTACTTC. This codes for CASSLVGASGGRGNIQYF.

The chain uses TRBV5-1 and TRBJ1-1; D not resolved. This CDR3 spans 13 amino acids. V lost 2 bases and J lost 0, with 5 bases in between. CDR1 and CDR2 from the germline V gene are SGHRS and YFSETQ. Here the CDR3 DNA reads TGCGCCAGCAGCTTTATAGTGAACACTGAAGCTTTCTTT. Protein sequence: CASSFIVNTEAFF.

The V and J genes are TRBV7-9 and TRBJ2-4, with D uncertain. The CDR3 is made up of 18 amino acids. Germline CDR1 is SEHNR and CDR2 is FQNEAQ (reference sequence). V shed 1 base and J shed 1 base, with 17 bases lying between them. CDR3 DNA sequence: TGTGCCAGCAGCTTAGGTACCGAGAGCTCGCTGGCCAAAAACATTCAGTACTTC. Amino acid sequence: CASSLGTESSLAKNIQYF.